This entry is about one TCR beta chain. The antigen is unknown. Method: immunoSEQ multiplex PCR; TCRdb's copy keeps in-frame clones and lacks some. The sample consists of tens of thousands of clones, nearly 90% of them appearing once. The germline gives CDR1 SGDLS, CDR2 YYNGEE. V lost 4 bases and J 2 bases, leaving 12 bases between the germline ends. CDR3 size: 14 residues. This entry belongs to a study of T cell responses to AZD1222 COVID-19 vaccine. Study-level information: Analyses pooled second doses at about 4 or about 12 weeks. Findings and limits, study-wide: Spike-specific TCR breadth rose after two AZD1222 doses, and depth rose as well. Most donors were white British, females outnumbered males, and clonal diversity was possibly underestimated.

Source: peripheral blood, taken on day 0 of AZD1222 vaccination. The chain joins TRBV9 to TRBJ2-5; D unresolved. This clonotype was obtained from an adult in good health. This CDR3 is CASSPVDGQETQYF. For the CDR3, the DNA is TGTGCCAGCAGCCCCGTGGACGGTCAAGAGACCCAGTACTTC.